The present T cell receptor beta chain was sequenced within a study of T cells after yellow fever vaccination. This clonotype was seen repeatedly, ten times or more. MiXCR, applied by TCRdb to the 5' RACE reads, yields one record per CDR3 protein. The profile shows around 350,000 distinct CDR3 sequences, roughly 6.2% of them singletons. The CDR3 is 14 residues long. Deletions cut 6 bases from V and 7 bases from J, with 20 bases between. Germline lookup yields CDR1 SGHRS and CDR2 YFSETQ. This sequence joins TRBV5-1 and TRBJ2-7, with TRBD2 as a possible D gene (5 bases). The sequence came from a man in his thirties or forties who received the YFV17D yellow fever vaccine. The input for sequencing was PBMCs, taken 5 days after the yellow fever booster vaccination. The CDR3 loop is CASKKVGTTGEQYF. The DNA of the CDR3 is TGCGCCAGCAAGAAGGTTGGTACTACGGGAGAGCAGTACTTC.